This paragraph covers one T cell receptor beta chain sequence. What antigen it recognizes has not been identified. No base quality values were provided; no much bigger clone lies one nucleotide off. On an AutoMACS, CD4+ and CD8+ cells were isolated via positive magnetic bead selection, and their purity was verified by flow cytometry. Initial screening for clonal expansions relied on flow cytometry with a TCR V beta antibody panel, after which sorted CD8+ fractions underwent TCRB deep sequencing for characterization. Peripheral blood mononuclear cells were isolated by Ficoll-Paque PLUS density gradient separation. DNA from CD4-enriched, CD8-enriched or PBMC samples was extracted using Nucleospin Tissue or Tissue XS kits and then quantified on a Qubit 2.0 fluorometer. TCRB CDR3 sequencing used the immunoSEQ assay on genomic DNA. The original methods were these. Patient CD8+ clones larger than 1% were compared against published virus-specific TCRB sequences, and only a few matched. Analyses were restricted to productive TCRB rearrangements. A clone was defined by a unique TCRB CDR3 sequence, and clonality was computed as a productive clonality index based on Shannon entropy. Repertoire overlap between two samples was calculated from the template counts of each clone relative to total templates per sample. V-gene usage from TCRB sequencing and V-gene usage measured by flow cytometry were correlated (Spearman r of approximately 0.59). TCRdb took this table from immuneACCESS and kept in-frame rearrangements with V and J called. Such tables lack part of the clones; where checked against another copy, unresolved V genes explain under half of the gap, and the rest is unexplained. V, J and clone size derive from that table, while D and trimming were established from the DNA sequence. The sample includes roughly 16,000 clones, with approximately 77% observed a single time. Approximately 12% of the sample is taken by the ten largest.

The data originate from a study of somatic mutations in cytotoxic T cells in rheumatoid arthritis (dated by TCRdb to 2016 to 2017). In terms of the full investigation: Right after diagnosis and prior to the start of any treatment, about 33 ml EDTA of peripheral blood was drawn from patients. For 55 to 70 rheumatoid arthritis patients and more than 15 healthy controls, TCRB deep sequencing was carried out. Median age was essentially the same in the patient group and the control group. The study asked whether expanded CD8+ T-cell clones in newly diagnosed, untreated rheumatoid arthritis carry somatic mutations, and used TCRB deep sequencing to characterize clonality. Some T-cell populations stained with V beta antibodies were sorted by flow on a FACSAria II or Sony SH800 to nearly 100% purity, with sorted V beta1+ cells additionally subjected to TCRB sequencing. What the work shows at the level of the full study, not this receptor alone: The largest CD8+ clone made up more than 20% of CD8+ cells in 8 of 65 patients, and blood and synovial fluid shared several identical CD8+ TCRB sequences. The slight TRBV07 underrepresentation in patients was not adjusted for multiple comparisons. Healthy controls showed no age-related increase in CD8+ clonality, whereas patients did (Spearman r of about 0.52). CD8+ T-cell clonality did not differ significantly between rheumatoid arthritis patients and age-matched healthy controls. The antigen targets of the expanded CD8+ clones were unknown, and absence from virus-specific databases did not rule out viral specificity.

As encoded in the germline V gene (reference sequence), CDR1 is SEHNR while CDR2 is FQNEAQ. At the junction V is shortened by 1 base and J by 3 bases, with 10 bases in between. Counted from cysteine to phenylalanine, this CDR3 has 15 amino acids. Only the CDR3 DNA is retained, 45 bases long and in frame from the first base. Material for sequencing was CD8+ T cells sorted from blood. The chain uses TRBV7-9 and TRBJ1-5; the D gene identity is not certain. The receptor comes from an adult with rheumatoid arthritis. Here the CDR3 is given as CASSLEGSLNQPQHF. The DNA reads TGTGCCAGCAGCTTAGAAGGGTCACTCAATCAGCCCCAGCATTTT.